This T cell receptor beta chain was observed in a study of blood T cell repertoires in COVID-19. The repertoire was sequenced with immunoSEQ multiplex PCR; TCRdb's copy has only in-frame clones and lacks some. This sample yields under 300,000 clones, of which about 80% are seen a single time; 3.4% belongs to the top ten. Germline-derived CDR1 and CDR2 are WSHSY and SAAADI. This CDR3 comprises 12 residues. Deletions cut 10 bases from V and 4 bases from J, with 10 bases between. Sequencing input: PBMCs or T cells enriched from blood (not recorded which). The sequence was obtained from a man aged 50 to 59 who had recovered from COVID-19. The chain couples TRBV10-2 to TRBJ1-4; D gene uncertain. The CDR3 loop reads CATLGLNEKLFF. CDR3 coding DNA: TGCGCCACCCTGGGCCTTAATGAAAAACTGTTTTTT.